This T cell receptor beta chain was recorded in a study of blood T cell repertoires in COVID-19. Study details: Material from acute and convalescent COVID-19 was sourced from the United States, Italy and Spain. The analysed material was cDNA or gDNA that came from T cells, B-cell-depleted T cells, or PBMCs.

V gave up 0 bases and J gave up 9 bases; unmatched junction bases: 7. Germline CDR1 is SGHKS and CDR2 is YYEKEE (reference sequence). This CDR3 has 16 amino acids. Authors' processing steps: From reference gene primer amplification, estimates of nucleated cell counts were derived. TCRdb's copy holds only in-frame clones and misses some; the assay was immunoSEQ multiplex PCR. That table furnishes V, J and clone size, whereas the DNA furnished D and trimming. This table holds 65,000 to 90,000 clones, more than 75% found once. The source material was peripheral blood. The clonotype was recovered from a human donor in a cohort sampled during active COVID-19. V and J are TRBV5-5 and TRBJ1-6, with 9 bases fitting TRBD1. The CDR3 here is CASSLARTGGSSPLHF. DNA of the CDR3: TGTGCCAGCAGCTTGGCTCGTACAGGGGGCAGTTCACCCCTCCACTTT.